This entry is about one T cell receptor (beta chain). Antigen specificity is unknown. The data originate from a study of immune evolution from preneoplasia to lung adenocarcinoma. Study context: HLA loss of heterozygosity: about 7% AIS, about 15% MIA, around 35% ADC, none AAH. General study results and limits: Normal lung had highest clonality; later lesions appeared denser, more diverse. Normal lung had the highest top T cell clone frequencies.

TCRdb's table, derived via immunoSEQ multiplex PCR, lists solely in-frame clones and lacks some. The sample lists some 5,500 clones; around three quarters were seen once. Patient tissue came from resections in Japan or China, 2014–2017. The germline V gene has CDR1 SGHAT and CDR2 FQNNGV. Trimming cost V 0 bases and J 2 bases, with 7 bases left between them. The CDR3 covers 15 residues. This rearrangement joins TRBV11-2 to TRBJ1-4; maybe TRBD1 (5 bases). The origin of this receptor is a person between 55 and 80 years old with lung adenocarcinoma. The specimen was FFPE lung adenocarcinoma in situ tissue. The DNA of the CDR3 is TGTGCCAGCAGCTTAGACAGGGTGACTAATGAAAAACTGTTTTTT. This gives the protein CASSLDRVTNEKLFF.